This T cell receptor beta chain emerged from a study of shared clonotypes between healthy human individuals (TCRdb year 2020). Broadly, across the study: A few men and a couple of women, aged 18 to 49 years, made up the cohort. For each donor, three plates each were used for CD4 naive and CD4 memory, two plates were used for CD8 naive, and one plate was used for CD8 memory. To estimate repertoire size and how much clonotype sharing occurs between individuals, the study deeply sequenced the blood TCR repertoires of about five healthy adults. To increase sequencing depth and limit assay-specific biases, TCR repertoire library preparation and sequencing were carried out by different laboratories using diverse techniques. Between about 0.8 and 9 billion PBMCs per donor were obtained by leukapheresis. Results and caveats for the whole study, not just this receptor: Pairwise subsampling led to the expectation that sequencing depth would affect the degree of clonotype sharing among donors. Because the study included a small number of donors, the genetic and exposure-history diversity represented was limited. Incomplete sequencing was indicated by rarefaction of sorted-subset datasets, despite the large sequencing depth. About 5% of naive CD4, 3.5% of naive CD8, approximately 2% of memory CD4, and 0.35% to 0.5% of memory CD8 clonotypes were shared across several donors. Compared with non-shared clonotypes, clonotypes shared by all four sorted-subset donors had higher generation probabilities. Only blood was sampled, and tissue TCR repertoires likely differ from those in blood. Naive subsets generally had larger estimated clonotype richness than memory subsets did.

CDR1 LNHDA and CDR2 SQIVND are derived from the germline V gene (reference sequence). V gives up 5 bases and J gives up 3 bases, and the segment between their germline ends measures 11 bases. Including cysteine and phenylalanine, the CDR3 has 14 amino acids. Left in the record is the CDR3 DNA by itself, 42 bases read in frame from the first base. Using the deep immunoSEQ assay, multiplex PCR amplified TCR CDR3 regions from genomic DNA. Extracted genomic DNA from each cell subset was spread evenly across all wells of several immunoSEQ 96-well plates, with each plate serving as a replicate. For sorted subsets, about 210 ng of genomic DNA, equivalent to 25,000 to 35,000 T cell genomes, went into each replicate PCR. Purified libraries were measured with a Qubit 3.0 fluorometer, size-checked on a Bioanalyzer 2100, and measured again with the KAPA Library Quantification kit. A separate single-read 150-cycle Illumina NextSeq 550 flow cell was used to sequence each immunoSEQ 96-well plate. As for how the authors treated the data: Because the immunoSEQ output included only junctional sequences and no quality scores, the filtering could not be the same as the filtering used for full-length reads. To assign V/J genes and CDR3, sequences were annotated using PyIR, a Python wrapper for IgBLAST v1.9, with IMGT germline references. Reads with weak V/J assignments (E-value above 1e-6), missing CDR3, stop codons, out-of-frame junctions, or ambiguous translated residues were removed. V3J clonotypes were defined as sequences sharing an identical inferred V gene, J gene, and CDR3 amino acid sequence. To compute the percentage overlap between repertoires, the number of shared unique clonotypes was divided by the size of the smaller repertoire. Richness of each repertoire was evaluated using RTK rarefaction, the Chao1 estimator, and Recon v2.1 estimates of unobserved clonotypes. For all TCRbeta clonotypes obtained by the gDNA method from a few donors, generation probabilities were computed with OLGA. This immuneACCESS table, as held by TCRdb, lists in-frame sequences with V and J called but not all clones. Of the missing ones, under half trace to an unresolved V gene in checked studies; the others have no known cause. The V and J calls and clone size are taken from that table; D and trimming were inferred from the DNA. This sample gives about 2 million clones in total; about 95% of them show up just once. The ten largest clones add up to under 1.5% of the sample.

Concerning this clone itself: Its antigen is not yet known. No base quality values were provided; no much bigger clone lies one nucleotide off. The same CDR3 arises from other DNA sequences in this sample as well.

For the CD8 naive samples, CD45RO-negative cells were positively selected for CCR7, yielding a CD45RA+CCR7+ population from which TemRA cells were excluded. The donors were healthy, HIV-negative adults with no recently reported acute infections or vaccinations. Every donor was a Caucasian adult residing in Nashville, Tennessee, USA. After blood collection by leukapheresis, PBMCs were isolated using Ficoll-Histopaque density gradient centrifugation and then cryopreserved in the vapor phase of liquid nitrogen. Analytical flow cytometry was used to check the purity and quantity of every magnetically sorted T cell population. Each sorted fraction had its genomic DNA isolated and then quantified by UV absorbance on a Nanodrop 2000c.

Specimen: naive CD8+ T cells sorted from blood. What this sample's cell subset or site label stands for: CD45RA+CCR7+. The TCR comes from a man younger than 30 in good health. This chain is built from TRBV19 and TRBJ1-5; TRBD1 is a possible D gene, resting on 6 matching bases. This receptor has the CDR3 CASSDRGYNQPQHF. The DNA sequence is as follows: TGTGCCAGTAGTGATAGGGGGTACAATCAGCCCCAGCATTTT.